Below, 6 T cell receptor beta chains from the same sample are listed, as sequenced in a study of T cell responses to AZD1222 COVID-19 vaccine. The table came from immunoSEQ multiplex PCR; TCRdb's copy has only in-frame clones and leaves some out. In the table there are about 120,000 clones, roughly 87% of which are singletons. The sequences come from peripheral blood, collected 28 days after the second AZD1222 dose. Receptors were obtained from an adult who received the AZD1222 COVID-19 vaccine.

The chain couples TRBV6-1 to TRBJ2-7, with 10 bases identical to TRBD2. CDR1 MNHNS and CDR2 SASEGT come from the germline V gene. V dropped 1 base and J dropped 2; count of bases not matched to a gene: 14. The CDR3 is made up of 19 amino acids. The CDR3 DNA reads TGTGCCAGCAGTGAAGAAGTACCGGGACTAGCGCGGGTGGCCTACGAGCAGTACTTC. Protein sequence: CASSEEVPGLARVAYEQYF.

This sequence joins TRBV11-1 and TRBJ2-6; the D gene is possibly TRBD2 (5 bases). Deletions cut 6 bases from V and 4 bases from J, with 16 bases between. The CDR3 extends over 16 amino acids. Germline assignment: CDR1 SGHAT and CDR2 FQDESV (reference sequence). The CDR3: CASSFSWRPGANVLTF. DNA for the CDR3: TGTGCCAGCAGTTTCTCTTGGAGGCCCGGGGCCAACGTCCTGACTTTC.

The count of this clone is one. The V gene is TRBV29-1, the J gene TRBJ1-6; 10 bases line up with TRBD1. The CDR3 spans 13 residues. With 5 bases clipped from V and 7 bases from J, the junction kept 2 bases outside the gene matches. Germline V lookup: CDR1 SQVTM, CDR2 ANQGSEA. DNA for the CDR3: TGCAGCGTTACGACAGGGGGCAATTCACCCCTCCACTTT. It is translated as CSVTTGGNSPLHF.

The V gene is TRBV28, the J gene TRBJ2-1; a weak D match, TRBD1 (5 bases). From germline, CDR1 is MDHEN and CDR2 SYDVKM. V was cut by 5 bases and J by 14 bases, with 16 bases left in between. CDR3 length: 12 residues. CDR3 nucleotides: TGTGCCAGCAGTGGAACCAGGGATCGGGAGTTCTTC. Its translation: CASSGTRDREFF.

This chain uses TRBV10-3 with TRBJ2-7; no clear D gene. The CDR3 extends over 13 amino acids. From germline, CDR1 is ENHRY and CDR2 SYGVKD. V lost 2 bases and J lost 2, with 7 bases in between. The CDR3 loop is CAISELTPYEQYF. DNA of the CDR3: TGTGCCATCAGTGAGCTAACTCCCTACGAGCAGTACTTC.

There are many counts of this clone. The V and J genes are TRBV6-5 and TRBJ1-1, with TRBD1 as a possible D gene (5 bases). V lost 1 base and J lost 1, with 10 bases in between. The length of the CDR3 is 15 residues. CDR1 is MNHEY, CDR2 SVGAGI, per germline. CDR3 nucleotides: TGTGCCAGCAGTTACTTAGTGACAGCGAACACTGAAGCTTTCTTT. Protein: CASSYLVTANTEAFF.